The clone carrying this T cell receptor (beta chain) has more than one count but fewer than ten. Its antigen is unidentified. This CDR3 has 17 residues. V lost 5 bases and J lost 6; bases outside the gene matches: 17. From germline, CDR1 is SEHNR and CDR2 FQNEAQ (reference sequence). The sample comes from a study of T cell repertoires in cytomegalovirus infection. Study results and limitations: Dominating the ex vivo response were HLA-C-restricted CMV-specific TCR beta clonotypes.

TCRdb recomputed calls from the reads with MiXCR, one row per CDR3 protein. The sample carries about 530,000 distinct CDR3 sequences, 26% recorded once. This TCR came from a human donor in good health (CMV status not recorded). Some clones in this sample may be carry-over from other donors' samples. Sequencing input: PBMCs. This chain joins TRBV7-9 and TRBJ1-2, with 8 positions matching TRBD1. The DNA for the CDR3 is TGTGCCAGCAGCCGACTCGGAAGAGTAGGACAGGGACATGGCTACACCTTC. Protein sequence: CASSRLGRVGQGHGYTF.